This TCR beta chain was captured in a study of CD8 T cells in ankylosing spondylitis. Study observations and caveats: Disease-linked clones reportedly showed significant enrichment in matched ankylosing spondylitis synovial fluid.

A remark on this clonotype: Its antigen is not known.

Germline V gives CDR1 SGHRS, CDR2 YFSETQ. This CDR3 is 16 amino acids long. V lost 4 bases to trimming and J lost 5 bases; unmatched junction nucleotides: 8. Molecular-barcoded quantitative 5'-RACE produced these TCR beta libraries. TCRdb itself ran the 5' RACE reads through MiXCR, one entry per CDR3 protein. This table holds roughly 150,000 distinct CDR3 sequences, around a third found once. Sequencing was done on a sample of synovial fluid, either unsorted or a sorted T cell fraction (not recorded which). This TCR was recovered from a male donor with ankylosing spondylitis. This chain joins TRBV5-1 and TRBJ2-2; 10 bases match TRBD2. The CDR3 bases are TGCGCCAGCAGCCCCTCTAGCGGGAGACGGACCGGGGAGCTGTTTTTT. This sequence encodes CASSPSSGRRTGELFF. Complete variable domain (other parts from reference TRBV5-1 and TRBJ2-2): KAGVTQTPRYLIKTRGQQVTLSCSPISGHRSVSWYQQTPGQGLQFLFEYFSETQRNKGNFPGRFSGRQFSNSRSEMNVSTLELGDSALYLCASSPSSGRRTGELFFGEGSRLTVL.